Below, 21 T cell receptor beta chains from the same sample are listed, as sequenced in a study of human T cells and chemical hapten exposure. Stated time point: patch test 1, 2 weeks after DPC sensitization. Treatment reported: therapeutic diphenylcyclopropenone sensitization with weekly scalp DPC. TCRdb independently ran MiXCR on the RACE reads; one entry per CDR3 protein. Of around 100,000 distinct CDR3 sequences in the sample, 9.5% to 11% are singletons; the top ten hold roughly 3.2%. Material: whole blood, obtained in connection with sensitization to the hapten diphenylcyclopropenone (DPC). These receptors were collected from a woman between 40 and 50 years old with alopecia areata. Some clones in this sample may be carry-over from other donors' samples.

This clonotype was found a few times. V usage is TRBV28 and J usage is TRBJ2-7, with a tentative D call TRBD2 (6 bases). Trimming removed 6 bases at V and 9 bases at J, with 33 bases between. CDR3 length: 18 residues. CDR1 is MDHEN and CDR2 is SYDVKM in the germline V gene. The DNA for the CDR3 is TGTGCCAGCAGATCCAGACTAGGCCCGGCCCGATACGCTACGATGCAGTACTTC. Its protein is CASRSRLGPARYATMQYF. The variable domain in full, with the rest retrieved from reference TRBV28 and TRBJ2-7, is DVKVTQSSRYLVKRTGEKVFLECVQDMDHENMFWYRQDPGLGLRLIYFSYDVKMKEKGDIPEGYSVSREKKERFSLILESASTNQTSMYLCASRSRLGPARYATMQYFGPGTRLTVT.

This clonotype was counted only a few times. The CDR3 protein is CASSMEFSYNEQFF. The CDR3, as DNA: TGTGCCAGCAGCATGGAGTTCTCCTACAATGAGCAGTTCTTC. The rearrangement links TRBV7-6 to TRBJ2-1; D remains unclear. Deletions cut 5 bases from V and 0 bases from J, with 8 bases between. CDR3 length: 14 amino acids. Germline CDR1 is SGHVS and CDR2 is FNYEAQ.

This rearrangement joins TRBV20-1 to TRBJ2-5; 12 bases are shared with TRBD1. CDR1 DFQATT and CDR2 SNEGSKA come from the germline V gene (reference sequence). The CDR3 loop spans 13 amino acids. The V segment lost 6 bases and the J segment 4 bases; nucleotides outside the gene matches: 3. CDR3 sequence: CSAPGQGAETQYF. The CDR3 DNA sequence: TGCAGTGCCCCGGGACAGGGGGCAGAGACCCAGTACTTC.

The V call is TRBV30, the J call TRBJ2-1; D possibly corresponds to TRBD2 (7 bases). V lost 4 bases to trimming and J lost 5 bases, with 18 bases between them. CDR1 GTSNPN and CDR2 SVGIG come from the germline V gene (reference sequence). The CDR3 consists of 15 residues. The CDR3 here is CAWNSRRGGHNEQFF. The CDR3 DNA sequence: TGTGCCTGGAATTCGAGGCGCGGGGGCCACAATGAGCAGTTCTTC.

In its sample, this clonotype was seen many times. The chain couples TRBV7-2 to TRBJ2-5; TRBD1 aligns across 12 bases. The CDR3 extends over 17 amino acids. In germline, CDR1 is SGHTA, CDR2 FQGNSA. The J segment lost 3 bases and the V segment lost 5 bases, leaving 10 bases of the junction unmatched. CDR3 DNA: TGTGCCAGCAGCCTACTTCCGGGACAGGGGGCTGAAGAGACCCAGTACTTC. Translation: CASSLLPGQGAEETQYF.

This clonotype has ten or more counts. The rearrangement links TRBV15 to TRBJ2-4, with D uncertain. With 0 bases removed from V and 3 bases from J, the gap between germline ends came to 9 bases. CDR3 length: 15 amino acids. Germline V CDR1 and CDR2: LNHNV, YYDKDF (reference sequence). The CDR3 sequence: CATSREPSLKNIQYF. The CDR3 DNA reads as TGTGCCACCAGCAGAGAACCAAGTCTCAAAAACATTCAGTACTTC.

This clonotype was found many times. The rearrangement joins TRBV29-1 to TRBJ2-7; TRBD1 matches 8 bases. J was trimmed by 2 bases and V by 8 bases; bases with no gene match: 5. CDR3 length equals 12 residues. CDR1 is SQVTM and CDR2 is ANQGSEA in the germline V gene. CDR3 amino acids: CSSRTGTYEQYF. CDR3 sequence (DNA): TGCAGCTCCCGGACAGGGACCTACGAGCAGTACTTC.

At least ten counts were recorded for this clonotype. The chain recombines TRBV11-2 with TRBJ2-2; 7 bases map to TRBD1. Losses at the gene ends were 5 bases for V and 0 bases for J; bases not matched to a gene: 3. This CDR3 has 15 residues. Germline CDR1 SGHAT, CDR2 FQNNGV. The DNA of the CDR3 is TGTGCCAGCAGCCCGGGACAGACGAACACCGGGGAGCTGTTTTTT. It translates to CASSPGQTNTGELFF.

Only a few counts were recorded for this clonotype. The chain couples TRBV19 to TRBJ2-3; D not resolved. Trimming stripped 7 bases from V and 4 bases from J, with 15 bases between. This CDR3 comprises 14 residues. CDR1 LNHDA and CDR2 SQIVND come from the germline V gene (reference sequence). The CDR3: CASTIGLDPDTQYF. The CDR3 DNA is TGTGCCAGTACCATAGGCCTAGATCCAGATACGCAGTATTTT. The entire variable domain, with the rest obtained from reference TRBV19 and TRBJ2-3, is as follows: DGGITQSPKYLFRKEGQNVTLSCEQNLNHDAMYWYRQDPGQGLRLIYYSQIVNDFQKGDIAEGYSVSREKKESFPLTVTSAQKNPTAFYLCASTIGLDPDTQYFGPGTRLTVL.

Many counts were recorded for this clonotype. This rearrangement joins TRBV4-3 to TRBJ2-1, with TRBD2 matching over 10 bases. J gave up 6 bases and V 0 bases, and 5 bases lay outside the gene matches. This CDR3 comprises 16 residues. Germline values: CDR1 LGHNA, CDR2 YSLEER. The DNA for the CDR3 is TGCGCCAGCAGCCAAGATCCCCTAGCGGGGGCCAATGAGCAGTTCTTC. Translation gives CASSQDPLAGANEQFF.

This clonotype was counted only a few times. The chain links TRBV7-2 to TRBJ2-2; possible D gene TRBD2, 6 bases. The CDR3 has 15 residues. V dropped 3 bases and J dropped 2 bases, with 10 bases sitting between them. Looked up from germline, CDR1 is SGHTA and CDR2 is FQGNSA. CDR3 amino acids: CASSFMAGNTGELFF. The CDR3 nucleotides read TGTGCCAGCAGCTTCATGGCGGGAAACACCGGGGAGCTGTTTTTT.

This clonotype was counted a few times. Sequence at one end of the junction differs from germline and may be a read error. The rearrangement uses TRBV7-7 and TRBJ2-1; TRBD1 matches at 7 bases. Germline assignment: CDR1 SSHAT and CDR2 FNYEAQ (reference sequence). The length of the CDR3 is 15 residues. CDR3 amino acids: CASSLTPQGSNEQFF. The CDR3 DNA follows: TGTGCTAGCAGCTTAACTCCACAGGGGAGTAATGAGCAGTTCTTC.

This clonotype was observed a handful of times. The J gene is TRBJ2-3, the V gene TRBV4-1, with 10 bases matching TRBD2. V lost 0 bases, J lost 4 bases, and 10 bases stayed unmatched. The CDR3 is 18 residues long. Germline CDR1 and CDR2: MGHRA and YSYEKL. DNA of the CDR3: TGCGCCAGCAGCCAAGATAGGCTAGCGGGGGTTCTGGCAGATACGCAGTATTTT. It yields the protein CASSQDRLAGVLADTQYF.

This clonotype was seen many times. The V and J genes are TRBV18 and TRBJ2-7, with D possibly TRBD1 on 6 matching bases. Trimming cost V 6 bases and J 2 bases, with 11 bases left between them. Germline-derived CDR1 and CDR2 are KGHSH and LQKENI. This CDR3 is 13 amino acids long. Here the CDR3 DNA reads TGTGCCAGCTCGCGACAGGACGCCTACGAGCAGTACTTC. This codes for CASSRQDAYEQYF.

The V gene is TRBV6-5, the J gene TRBJ1-4; D gene uncertain. V dropped 5 bases and J dropped 10 bases, with 14 bases sitting between them. CDR3 length: 13 residues. The V gene's germline CDR1 is MNHEY and CDR2 SVGAGI. CDR3: CASSPDGLGKLFF. As DNA, the CDR3 is TGTGCCAGCAGTCCGGACGGGCTCGGAAAACTGTTTTTT.

This clonotype occurred a few times. This chain uses TRBV24-1 with TRBJ2-1, with TRBD1 matching 7 bases. Germline CDR1 is KGHDR and CDR2 is SFDVKD. The length of the CDR3 is 16 residues. Losses at the gene ends were 3 bases for V and 5 bases for J; bases not matched to a gene: 9. The CDR3 protein is CATSDTIPGQHNEQFF. Written as DNA, the CDR3 is TGTGCCACCAGTGATACTATCCCGGGACAGCACAATGAGCAGTTCTTC.

This clonotype came up a few times. V gene TRBV20-1 combines with J gene TRBJ2-7; 9 bases fit TRBD2. Germline loops: CDR1 DFQATT, CDR2 SNEGSKA (reference sequence). The CDR3 length is 15 residues. The junction had 5 bases not matched to a gene; V was cut back by 1 base and J by 1 base. The CDR3 protein is CSARVQAGGSYEQYF. The CDR3 DNA is TGCAGTGCTAGAGTCCAAGCGGGAGGTTCCTACGAGCAGTACTTC.

Details on this clonotype: A much larger clonotype is one base distant, so this may be a read error. This chain joins TRBV28 and TRBJ1-1, with 8 bases aligning to TRBD1. The CDR3 length is 15 residues. The germline V gene encodes CDR1 MDHEN and CDR2 SYDVKM. The CDR3 region has the DNA TGTACCAGCAGCGCCGGGACAGGCCTGAACACTGAAGCTTTCTTT. It translates to CTSSAGTGLNTEAFF.

This chain connects TRBV7-2 to TRBJ2-1, with D unclear. Germline lookup yields CDR1 SGHTA and CDR2 FQGNSA. Between the trimmed V and J ends, which lost 2 bases and 7 bases, there was a span of 9 bases. This CDR3 spans 13 amino acids. CDR3 sequence: CASSLSYLNEQFF. Here the CDR3 DNA reads TGTGCCAGCAGCTTATCTTATTTGAATGAGCAGTTCTTC.

This clonotype was found a few times. V gene TRBV28 combines with J gene TRBJ1-6; weak D call: TRBD1 (6 bases). Germline V lookup: CDR1 MDHEN, CDR2 SYDVKM. The CDR3 length is 16 residues. V was cut by 3 bases and J by 5 bases, with 14 bases left in between. The CDR3 region has the DNA TGTGCCAGCAGTTTTGCAGGGGACTACGATAATTCACCCCTCCACTTT. Amino acid sequence: CASSFAGDYDNSPLHF.

The table lists this clonotype with many counts. V usage is TRBV27 and J usage is TRBJ2-5, with TRBD2 identical over 14 bases. The CDR3 is made up of 18 amino acids. Per the germline V gene, CDR1 is MNHEY and CDR2 is SMNVEV (reference sequence). Unmatched junction bases numbered 16, after V lost 8 bases and J lost 5 bases. CDR3 protein: CASAGTSGRRSFGETQYF. In nucleotides, the CDR3 is TGTGCCAGCGCTGGGACTAGCGGGAGAAGGAGTTTTGGGGAGACCCAGTACTTC.